Shown below are 10 T cell receptor beta chains from a single sample sequenced in a study of cytotoxic CD8 clonotypes in ibrutinib-treated CLL. Here immunoSEQ multiplex PCR was the method, and the copy in TCRdb shows in-frame clones only, minus some. The sample includes 150,000 to 200,000 clones, roughly 80% of them seen just once. The starting material was PBMCs, obtained after 24 months of ibrutinib treatment. These TCRs come from a human donor with chronic lymphocytic leukemia.

The chain combines TRBV7-3 with TRBJ1-5; 7 bases match TRBD1. This CDR3 has 13 amino acids. The V gene end was trimmed by 5 bases and the J gene end by 4 bases; junction bases not matched to a gene: 2. Germline V lookup: CDR1 SGHTA, CDR2 FQGTGA. This CDR3 reads CASSKQGNQPQHF. CDR3 nucleotides: TGTGCCAGCAGCAAACAGGGGAATCAGCCCCAGCATTTT.

This chain connects TRBV19 to TRBJ1-5; 7 bases align to TRBD1. Germline lookup yields CDR1 LNHDA and CDR2 SQIVND (reference sequence). V gave up 5 bases and J gave up 6 bases; unmatched junction bases: 10. This CDR3 spans 15 amino acids. The CDR3 DNA reads TGTGCCAGTAGTCCCGGACAGGAGATGGGTCAGCCCCAGCATTTT. Amino acid sequence: CASSPGQEMGQPQHF.

The J gene is TRBJ1-4, the V gene TRBV4-2; D is ambiguous. CDR3 length: 16 amino acids. From germline, CDR1 is LGHNA and CDR2 YNFKEQ. Trimming pared 1 base from V and 0 bases from J, leaving 9 bases between. Here the CDR3 DNA reads TGTGCCAGCAGCCAAGGGGTAACCTCAACTAATGAAAAACTGTTTTTT. Amino acids: CASSQGVTSTNEKLFF.

The chain is built from TRBV19 and TRBJ1-2, with 10 nucleotides matching TRBD1. The CDR3 sequence is 16 residues long. Unmatched junction bases numbered 10, after V lost 5 bases and J lost 4 bases. Germline CDR1 LNHDA, CDR2 SQIVND (reference sequence). CDR3 nucleotides: TGTGCCAGTAGTCCGAGACAGGGGGCATATGTCTATGGCTACACCTTC. Its translation: CASSPRQGAYVYGYTF.

The rearrangement uses TRBV30 and TRBJ2-7; tentative D call: TRBD1 (6 bases). Between the trimmed V and J ends, which lost 6 bases and 6 bases, there was a span of 21 bases. Germline assignment: CDR1 GTSNPN and CDR2 SVGIG (reference sequence). The CDR3 is 14 amino acids. CDR3 protein: CACTPRTGLGEQYF. Here the CDR3 DNA reads TGTGCCTGTACCCCGAGAACAGGGTTGGGCGAGCAGTACTTC.

With respect to this clone: The junction does not match germline at one end; this may be a read error. The chain has TRBV5-1 and TRBJ2-3; the D is unclear. From germline, CDR1 is SGHRS and CDR2 YFSETQ. This CDR3 contains 12 residues. The CDR3 DNA reads as TGCGCCAGCAGCAAAAGCACGGATACGCAGTATTTT. The encoded protein is CASSKSTDTQYF.

V gene TRBV5-1 combines with J gene TRBJ2-1; D is unclear. There are 10 residues in the CDR3. Trimming removed 6 bases at V and 8 bases at J, with 6 bases between. Germline values: CDR1 SGHRS, CDR2 YFSETQ. CDR3 DNA sequence: TGCGCCAGCATTGTGGATGAGCAGTTCTTC. Protein: CASIVDEQFF.

There are a few counts of this clone. The same CDR3 is also encoded by other DNA sequences in this sample. This chain joins TRBV18 and TRBJ1-5; D remains unclear. Germline CDR1 is KGHSH and CDR2 is LQKENI. V was trimmed by 2 bases and J by 4 bases, leaving 9 bases between them. The CDR3 is made up of 14 amino acids. The DNA of the CDR3 is TGTGCCAGCTCACCAGGAGGAGGGAATCAGCCCCAGCATTTT. Encoded protein: CASSPGGGNQPQHF.

This chain uses TRBV20-1 with TRBJ1-1; D not resolved. CDR3 length: 10 amino acids. The germline V gene has CDR1 DFQATT and CDR2 SNEGSKA (reference sequence). The ends were cut back, 6 bases at V and 4 bases at J, with 6 bases in the middle. CDR3 DNA: TGCAGTGCCCCGGGCACTGAAGCTTTCTTT. It encodes CSAPGTEAFF.

V usage is TRBV28 and J usage is TRBJ2-3; D is ambiguous. Trimming stripped 3 bases from V and 2 bases from J, with 6 bases between. Germline CDR1 is MDHEN and CDR2 is SYDVKM. The CDR3 extends over 13 amino acids. DNA for the CDR3: TGTGCCAGCAGTTTTCCGGACACAGATACGCAGTATTTT. Its protein product is CASSFPDTDTQYF.